This TCR beta chain appears in the sequencing data of a study of shared T cell receptors in the human thymus. Libraries were prepared by immunoSEQ multiplex PCR; TCRdb keeps only in-frame clonotypes and omits some of them. This table has hundreds of thousands of clones, approximately 90% appearing once. CDR3 size: 16 residues. V was trimmed by 0 bases and J by 5 bases, leaving 14 bases between them. The V gene's germline CDR1 is SGHTS and CDR2 YDEGEE. This sample also appeared in a second study, on human thymus T cells. That work contributes: Thymic tissue was derived from resections collected during corrective heart surgery. Apparent skewing of V and J gene usage characterized both thymic and blood repertoires.

Sequencing was performed on thymocytes. The source of this sequence is a boy in the first two years of life with a congenital heart defect. The chain recombines TRBV5-8 with TRBJ1-4; the D gene is possibly TRBD1 (5 bases). CDR3 DNA sequence: TGTGCCAGCAGCTTGGGGGGTGCCGGGGGGAATGAAAAACTGTTTTTT. This codes for CASSLGGAGGNEKLFF.